Listed here is a single T cell receptor (beta chain). This record belongs to a study of blood T cell repertoires in COVID-19. About the study: Some COVID-19 samples were acute and others convalescent; all came from the United States, Italy and Spain.

CDR1 SGDLS and CDR2 YYNGEE come from the germline V gene. With 0 bases removed from V and 5 bases from J, the gap between germline ends came to 5 bases. The CDR3 consists of 12 residues. The protocol was immunoSEQ multiplex PCR, while the TCRdb copy is restricted to in-frame clones and leaves out a portion. The sample carries 21,000 or so clones, 80% to 95% recorded once. The chain links TRBV9 to TRBJ2-5; D is unresolved. The sample taken for sequencing was peripheral blood. This TCR was recovered from a human donor in a cohort sampled during active COVID-19. CDR3 nucleotide sequence: TGTGCCAGCAGCGTAGGAGTTGAGACCCAGTACTTC. Translating it yields CASSVGVETQYF.